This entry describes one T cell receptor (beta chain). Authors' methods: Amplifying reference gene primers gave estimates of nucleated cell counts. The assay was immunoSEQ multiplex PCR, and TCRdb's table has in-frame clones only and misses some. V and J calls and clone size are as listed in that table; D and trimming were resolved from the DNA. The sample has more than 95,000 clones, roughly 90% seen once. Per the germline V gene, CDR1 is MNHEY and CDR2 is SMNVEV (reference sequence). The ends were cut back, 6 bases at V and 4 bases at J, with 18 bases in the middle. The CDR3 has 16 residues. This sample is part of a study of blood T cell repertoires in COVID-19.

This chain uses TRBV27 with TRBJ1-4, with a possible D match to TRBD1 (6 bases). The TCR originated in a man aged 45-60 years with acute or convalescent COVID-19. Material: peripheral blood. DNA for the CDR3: TGTGCCAGCAGGTGGGGGCCTTCGAAGGGTAATGAAAAACTGTTTTTT. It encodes CASRWGPSKGNEKLFF.